This T cell receptor beta chain was identified in a study of T-cell reconstitution after alpha-beta-depleted transplantation in children. This clonotype was observed a handful of times. Antigen: not known. Trimming removed 2 bases at V and 3 bases at J, with 8 bases between. CDR3 length: 13 amino acids. Germline CDR1 and CDR2: MDHEN and SYDVKM. As it was prepared, the TCRbeta library received unique molecular identifiers. TCRdb fed the PCR reads into MiXCR, producing one record per CDR3 protein. The data hold about 580,000 distinct CDR3 sequences, with over 20% observed a single time. Overall study results and limits: When one year had passed after transplant, most T-cell counts and diversity came from newly produced T cells. At around two months after transplant, the alpha-beta T cells were reportedly derived from several hundred expanded clones that came from non-depleted graft cells. Some patients showed high day-60 TCRbeta diversity, which derived from surviving recipient T cells and thymic progenitors.

The genes are TRBV28 and TRBJ2-7; D is unclear. The sequencing here drew on PBMCs, taken before TCRalphabeta/CD19-depleted stem cell transplant. The sequence was collected from a boy in the first two years of life with Wiskott-Aldrich syndrome, due to receive a stem cell transplant. Here the CDR3 DNA reads TGTGCCAGCAGTTTAGCCTACCTCTACGAGCAGTACTTC. Amino acid sequence: CASSLAYLYEQYF.